This T cell receptor beta chain was documented in a study of CXCR3-negative and CXCR3-positive naive CD8 T cells. The libraries of TRB cDNA were constructed through 5' RACE using UMI labels. TCRdb reprocessed the 5' RACE reads, keeping one entry per CDR3 protein, no DNA. The sample table sets out about 56,000 distinct CDR3 sequences. General study results and limits: TCR strength was inferred from TRB CDR3 properties, while surface CD5 was comparable between naive subsets. Relative to CXCR3-negative naive cells, CXCR3-positive naive cells had more hydrophobic TRB CDR3s.

A note on this clonotype: The antigen is unknown.

This CDR3 is built from 15 residues. Germline-derived CDR1 and CDR2 are SEHNR and FQNEAQ (reference sequence). Input material: naive CXCR3+ CD8+ T cells from blood. Sample subset: CD45RO-CCR7+CD27+CD95- naive CD8+ T cells expressing CXCR3 (TNR3+). The rearrangement links TRBV7-9 to TRBJ1-4; TCRdb designates TRBD1, a call that cannot be tested without DNA. The TCR sequence derives from a human donor in good health. Some clones in this sample may be carry-over from other donors' samples. CDR3 amino acids: CASSLDGGPEKKLFF.